The 5 T cell receptor beta chains listed next were all sequenced from one sample in a study of T cell responses to AZD1222 COVID-19 vaccine. The data were produced by immunoSEQ multiplex PCR, yet TCRdb's version contains in-frame clones alone and is incomplete. The table has about 120,000 clones, approximately 87% seen once. The sample here was peripheral blood, taken on day 0 of AZD1222 vaccination. The receptors originated from an adult in good health.

The chain joins TRBV19 to TRBJ1-2; 10 nucleotides match TRBD1. CDR3 length equals 16 residues. Germline values: CDR1 LNHDA, CDR2 SQIVND (reference sequence). Trimming at V came to 3 bases and at J to 5 bases, leaving 9 bases not matched to a gene. The CDR3 sequence: CASSIQTGGAFYGYTF. As DNA, the CDR3 is TGTGCCAGTAGTATCCAGACAGGGGGCGCTTTTTATGGCTACACCTTC.

The chain employs TRBV19 and TRBJ1-2; D perhaps matches TRBD1 (6 bases). Germline V gene lookup returns CDR1 LNHDA and CDR2 SQIVND (reference sequence). The CDR3 has 12 residues. V lost 6 bases and J lost 6, with 11 bases in between. Here the CDR3 reads CASRVYRDGYTF. In DNA, the CDR3 is TGTGCCAGTAGAGTATACAGGGATGGCTACACCTTC.

The chain carries TRBV9 and TRBJ2-5; D remains unclear. V gave up 4 bases and J gave up 4 bases, with 5 bases separating them. Germline-derived CDR1 and CDR2 are SGDLS and YYNGEE. The CDR3 loop spans 11 amino acids. DNA for the CDR3: TGTGCCAGCAGCATAAGAGAGACCCAGTACTTC. It yields the protein CASSIRETQYF.

This clone was seen once. This chain links TRBV18 with TRBJ1-1; D gene uncertain. The CDR3 has 13 residues. V lost 4 bases and J 1 base, leaving 7 bases between the germline ends. Per germline, CDR1 KGHSH and CDR2 LQKENI. In DNA form, the CDR3 reads TGTGCCAGCTCACTCCGGGAGAACACTGAAGCTTTCTTT. It specifies CASSLRENTEAFF.

The gene calls are TRBV12-5 and TRBJ2-1, with D unresolved. The CDR3 extends over 12 amino acids. Germline V gene data show CDR1 as LGHNT and CDR2 as FRNRAP. V dropped 6 bases and J dropped 3 bases, with 6 bases sitting between them. The DNA of the CDR3 is TGTGCTAGTGGGCTCGTCTACAATGAGCAGTTCTTC. It specifies CASGLVYNEQFF.